A selection of T cell receptor beta chains follows, all from one sample in a study of T-cell reconstitution after alpha-beta-depleted transplantation in children. TCRdb re-called the PCR reads with MiXCR, one entry per CDR3 protein. Here the sample spans 700,000 to 950,000 distinct CDR3 sequences, approximately 15% being singletons. The sample in question was PBMCs, mostly from graft donor cells, obtained 360 days after TCRalphabeta/CD19-depleted stem cell transplant. The receptors come from a male patient aged 10 to 17 who had a stem cell transplant for acute lymphoblastic leukemia, so the T cells may come from the graft donor. The CDR3 runs from the conserved cysteine through the conserved F or W. Fields, in order: V gene, J gene, CDR3 protein.

TRBV9,TRBJ2-1,CASSVVSSGPEQFF
TRBV7-9,TRBJ2-1,CASSLARPRSYNEQFF
TRBV27,TRBJ1-6,CASSLRGGNSPLHF
TRBV18,TRBJ2-7,CASSLASGTSGGYEQYF
TRBV20-1,TRBJ2-3,CSPERGVLTDTQYF
TRBV7-9,TRBJ1-1,CASSTTGAVDIGTEAFF
TRBV12-3/TRBV12-4,TRBJ2-3,CASSFRLTSGSTDTQYF
TRBV12-3/TRBV12-4,TRBJ2-7,CASSRIEGGREQYF
TRBV19,TRBJ2-7,CASGTSGTSKSYEQYF
TRBV5-1,TRBJ1-1,CASSPGRGQIGTEAFF
TRBV5-6,TRBJ2-3,CASSLPHRGLGTDTQYF
TRBV27,TRBJ1-6,CASRDGISSYNSPLHF
TRBV5-1,TRBJ2-5,CASQSTSTKETQYF
TRBV4-2,TRBJ2-1,CASSQTTSGRGEGQFF
TRBV7-9,TRBJ1-1,CASSLELMRTEAFF
TRBV15,TRBJ2-4,CATSSPGYRGAKNIQYF
TRBV3-1,TRBJ2-5,CASSQFQTQYF
TRBV27,TRBJ2-7,CASSSTGLAGGPSYEQYF
TRBV3-1,TRBJ2-2,CASSQIPETGELFF
TRBV19,TRBJ2-1,CASTVGPEQFF
TRBV10-1,TRBJ2-7,CASSDSLARSEQYF
TRBV4-1,TRBJ2-3,CASTPRWEKPQYF
TRBV29-1,TRBJ1-2,CSVADSLSGQGGYGYTF
TRBV5-1,TRBJ2-3,CASSFGSHTDTQYF